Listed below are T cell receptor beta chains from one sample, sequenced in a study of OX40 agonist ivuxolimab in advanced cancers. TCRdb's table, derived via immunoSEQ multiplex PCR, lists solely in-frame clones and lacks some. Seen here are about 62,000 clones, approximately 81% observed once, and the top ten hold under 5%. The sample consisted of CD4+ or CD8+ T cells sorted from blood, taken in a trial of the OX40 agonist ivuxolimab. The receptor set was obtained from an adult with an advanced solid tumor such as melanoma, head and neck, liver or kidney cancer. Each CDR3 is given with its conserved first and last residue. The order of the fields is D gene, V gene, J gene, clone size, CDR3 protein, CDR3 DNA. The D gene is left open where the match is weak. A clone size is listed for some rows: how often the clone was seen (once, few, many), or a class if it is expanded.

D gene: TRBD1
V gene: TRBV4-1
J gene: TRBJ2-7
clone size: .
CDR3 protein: CASSQIPTGEVVQYF
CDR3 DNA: TGCGCCAGCAGCCAAATTCCGACAGGGGAAGTGGTGCAGTACTTC

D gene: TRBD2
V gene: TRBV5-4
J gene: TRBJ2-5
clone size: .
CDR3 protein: CASSLGTSGGETQYF
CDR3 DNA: TGTGCCAGCAGCTTGGGGACTAGCGGGGGAGAGACCCAGTACTTC

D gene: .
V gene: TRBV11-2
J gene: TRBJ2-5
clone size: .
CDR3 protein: CASSLFIGSGETQYF
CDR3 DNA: TGTGCCAGCAGCTTATTTATCGGGAGTGGGGAGACCCAGTACTTC

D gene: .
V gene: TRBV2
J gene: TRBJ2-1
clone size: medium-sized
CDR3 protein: CASQGRSSYNEQFF
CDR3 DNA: TGTGCCAGCCAAGGACGGAGCTCCTACAATGAGCAGTTCTTC

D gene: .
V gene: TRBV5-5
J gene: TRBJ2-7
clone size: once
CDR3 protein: CASRSHEGRPYEQYF
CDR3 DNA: TGTGCCAGCAGGTCACACGAGGGACGGCCCTACGAGCAGTACTTC

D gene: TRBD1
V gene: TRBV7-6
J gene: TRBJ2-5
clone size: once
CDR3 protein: CASSLVGTGQETQYF
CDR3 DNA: TGTGCCAGCAGCTTAGTTGGGACAGGGCAAGAGACCCAGTACTTC

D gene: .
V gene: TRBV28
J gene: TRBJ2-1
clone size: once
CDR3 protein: CASSLGVGSLDEQFF
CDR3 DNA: TGTGCCAGCAGTTTAGGGGTAGGGAGTCTTGATGAGCAGTTCTTC

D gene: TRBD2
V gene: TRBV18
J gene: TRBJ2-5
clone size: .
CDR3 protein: CASSPAAGRVQETQYF
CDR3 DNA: TGTGCCAGCTCCCCGGCAGCGGGGAGAGTCCAAGAGACCCAGTACTTC

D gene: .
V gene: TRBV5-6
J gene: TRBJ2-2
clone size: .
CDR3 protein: CASREYDRNTGELFF
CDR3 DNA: TGTGCCAGCAGGGAGTACGACAGGAACACCGGGGAGCTGTTTTTT

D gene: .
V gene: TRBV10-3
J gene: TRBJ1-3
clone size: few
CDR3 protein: CAILAEGNTIYF
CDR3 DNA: TGTGCCATCTTGGCGGAAGGAAACACCATATATTTT

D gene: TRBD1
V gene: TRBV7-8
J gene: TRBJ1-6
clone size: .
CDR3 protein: CASSPWDRGRNSPLHF
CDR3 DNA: TGTGCCAGCAGCCCCTGGGACAGGGGGCGGAATTCACCCCTCCACTTT

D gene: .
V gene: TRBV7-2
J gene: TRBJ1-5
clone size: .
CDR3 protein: CASSPRSLGPGNQPQHF
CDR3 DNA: TGTGCCAGCAGTCCCAGATCACTTGGGCCGGGCAATCAGCCCCAGCATTTT

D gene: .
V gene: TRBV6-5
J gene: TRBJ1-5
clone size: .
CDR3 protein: CASSSGQRQPQHF
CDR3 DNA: TGTGCCAGCAGTTCCGGGCAGCGACAGCCCCAGCATTTT

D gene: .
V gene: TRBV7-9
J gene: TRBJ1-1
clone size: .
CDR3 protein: CASSLQGFEAFF
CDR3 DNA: TGTGCCAGCAGTTTACAGGGATTTGAAGCTTTCTTT

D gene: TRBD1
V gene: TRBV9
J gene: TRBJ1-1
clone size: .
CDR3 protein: CASGGGSRNTEAFF
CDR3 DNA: TGTGCCAGCGGAGGGGGCTCCAGGAACACTGAAGCTTTCTTT

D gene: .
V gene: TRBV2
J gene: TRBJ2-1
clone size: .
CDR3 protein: CASSEEVEQFF
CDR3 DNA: TGTGCCAGCAGTGAGGAGGTTGAGCAGTTCTTC

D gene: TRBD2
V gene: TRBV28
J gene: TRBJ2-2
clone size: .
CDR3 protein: CASSWGGPNTGELFF
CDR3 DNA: TGTGCCAGCAGTTGGGGGGGACCGAACACCGGGGAGCTGTTTTTT

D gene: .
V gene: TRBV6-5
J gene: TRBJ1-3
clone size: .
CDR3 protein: CASRAAHSGNTIYF
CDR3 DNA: TGTGCCAGCAGGGCGGCACATTCTGGAAACACCATATATTTT

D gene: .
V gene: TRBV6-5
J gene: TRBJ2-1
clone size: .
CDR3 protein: CASSWESNYNEQFF
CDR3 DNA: TGTGCCAGCAGTTGGGAGTCTAACTACAATGAGCAGTTCTTC

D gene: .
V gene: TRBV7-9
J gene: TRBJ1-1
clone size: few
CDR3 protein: CASSLAGGENTEAFF
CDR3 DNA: TGTGCCAGCAGCTTAGCCGGGGGTGAGAACACTGAAGCTTTCTTT

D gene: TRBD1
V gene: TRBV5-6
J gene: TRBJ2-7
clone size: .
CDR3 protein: CASSPADGQGGYEQYF
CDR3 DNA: TGTGCCAGCAGCCCGGCCGACGGACAGGGAGGCTACGAGCAGTACTTC

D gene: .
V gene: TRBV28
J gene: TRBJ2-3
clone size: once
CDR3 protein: CASIKSEAVATDTQYF
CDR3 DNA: TGTGCCAGCATTAAGTCCGAAGCGGTAGCCACAGATACGCAGTATTTT

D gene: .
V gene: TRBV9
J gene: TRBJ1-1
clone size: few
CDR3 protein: CASSVLDKNTEAFF
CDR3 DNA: TGTGCCAGCAGCGTACTCGACAAGAACACTGAAGCTTTCTTT

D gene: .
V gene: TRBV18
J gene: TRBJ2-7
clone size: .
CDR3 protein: CASSPWGETEYEQYF
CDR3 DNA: TGTGCCAGCTCACCGTGGGGGGAGACGGAGTACGAGCAGTACTTC

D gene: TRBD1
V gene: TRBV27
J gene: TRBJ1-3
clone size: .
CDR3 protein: CASSPGTGELSSGNTIYF
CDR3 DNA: TGTGCCAGCAGCCCCGGGACAGGGGAGTTGAGCTCTGGAAACACCATATATTTT

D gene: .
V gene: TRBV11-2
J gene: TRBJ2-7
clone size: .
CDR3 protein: CASSLDWAGVSHEQYF
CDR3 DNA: TGTGCCAGCAGCTTAGATTGGGCAGGGGTCTCCCACGAGCAGTACTTC

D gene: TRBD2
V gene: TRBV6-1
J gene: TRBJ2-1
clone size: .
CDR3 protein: CASRVSGSSYNEQFF
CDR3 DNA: TGTGCCAGCAGGGTTAGCGGGAGCTCCTACAATGAGCAGTTCTTC

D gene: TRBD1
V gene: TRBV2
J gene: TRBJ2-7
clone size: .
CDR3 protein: CASRKPGQGLEQYF
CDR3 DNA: TGTGCCAGCAGGAAACCGGGACAGGGGCTCGAGCAGTACTTC

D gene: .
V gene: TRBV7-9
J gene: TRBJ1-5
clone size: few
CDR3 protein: CASSSDRPNSNQPQHF
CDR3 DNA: TGTGCCAGCAGCTCCGACAGGCCTAATAGCAATCAGCCCCAGCATTTT

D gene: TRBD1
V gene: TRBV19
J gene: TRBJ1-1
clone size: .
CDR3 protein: CASSKPGGFNTEAFF
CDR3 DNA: TGTGCCAGTAGTAAACCAGGGGGCTTTAACACTGAAGCTTTCTTT

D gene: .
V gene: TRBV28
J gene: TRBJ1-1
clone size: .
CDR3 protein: CASSPAGVVGNTEAFF
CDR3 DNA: TGTGCCAGCAGTCCTGCGGGGGTTGTCGGGAACACTGAAGCTTTCTTT

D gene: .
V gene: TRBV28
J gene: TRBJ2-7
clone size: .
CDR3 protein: CASQDRYYEQYF
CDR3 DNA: TGTGCCAGCCAGGACCGTTACTACGAGCAGTACTTC

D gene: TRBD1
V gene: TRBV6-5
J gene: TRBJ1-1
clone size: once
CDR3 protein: CASRPGQGSAEAFF
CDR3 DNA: TGTGCCAGCAGGCCGGGACAGGGTTCGGCTGAAGCTTTCTTT

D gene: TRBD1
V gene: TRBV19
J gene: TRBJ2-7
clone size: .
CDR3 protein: CASSMGTGEYEQYF
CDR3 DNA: TGTGCCAGTAGTATGGGGACAGGGGAATACGAGCAGTACTTC

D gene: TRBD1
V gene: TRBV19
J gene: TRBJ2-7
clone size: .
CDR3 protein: CASSIEAPGQGLYEQYF
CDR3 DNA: TGTGCCAGTAGTATAGAAGCGCCGGGACAGGGGCTTTACGAGCAGTACTTC

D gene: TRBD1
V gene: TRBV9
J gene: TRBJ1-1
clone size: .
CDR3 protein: CASSRRTGDTEAFF
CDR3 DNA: TGTGCCAGCAGCCGCAGGACAGGGGATACTGAAGCTTTCTTT

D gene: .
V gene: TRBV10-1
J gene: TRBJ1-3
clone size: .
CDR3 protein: CASSEPPDSGNTIYF
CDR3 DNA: TGCGCCAGCAGTGAGCCCCCAGACTCTGGAAACACCATATATTTT

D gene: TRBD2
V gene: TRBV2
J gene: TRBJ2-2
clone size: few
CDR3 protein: CASSDPAGKAGELFF
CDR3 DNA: TGTGCCAGCAGTGACCCAGCGGGGAAGGCCGGGGAGCTGTTTTTT

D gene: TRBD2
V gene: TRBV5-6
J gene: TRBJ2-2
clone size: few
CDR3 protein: CASSLGLAGTGELFF
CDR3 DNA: TGTGCCAGCAGCCTGGGACTAGCGGGGACCGGGGAGCTGTTTTTT

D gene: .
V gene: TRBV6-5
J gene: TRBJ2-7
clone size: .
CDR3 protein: CASSYADQYYEQYF
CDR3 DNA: TGTGCCAGCAGTTACGCGGACCAATACTACGAGCAGTACTTC

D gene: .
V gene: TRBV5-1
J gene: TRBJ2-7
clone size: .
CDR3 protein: CASSLPGSDEQYF
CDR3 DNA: TGCGCCAGCAGCCTACCCGGGAGCGACGAGCAGTACTTC

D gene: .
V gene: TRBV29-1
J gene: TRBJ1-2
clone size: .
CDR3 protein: CSVEPRAGARGGYTF
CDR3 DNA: TGCAGCGTTGAACCGCGGGCAGGGGCTAGGGGTGGCTACACCTTC

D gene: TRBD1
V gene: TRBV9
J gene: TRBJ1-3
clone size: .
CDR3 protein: CASSVGTGIGDSGNTIYF
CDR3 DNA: TGTGCCAGCAGCGTCGGGACAGGGATTGGGGACTCTGGAAACACCATATATTTT

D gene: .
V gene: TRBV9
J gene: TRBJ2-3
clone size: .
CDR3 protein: CASSSRTSTDTQYF
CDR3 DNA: TGTGCCAGCAGCTCGCGGACTAGCACAGATACGCAGTATTTT

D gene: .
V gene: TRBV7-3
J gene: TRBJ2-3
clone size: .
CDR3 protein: CASSLTGPTDTQYF
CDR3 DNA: TGTGCCAGCAGCTTAACCGGCCCCACAGATACGCAGTATTTT

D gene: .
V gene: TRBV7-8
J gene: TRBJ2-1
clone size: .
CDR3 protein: CASSLGGEWDEQFF
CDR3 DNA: TGTGCCAGCAGCTTAGGGGGTGAGTGGGATGAGCAGTTCTTC

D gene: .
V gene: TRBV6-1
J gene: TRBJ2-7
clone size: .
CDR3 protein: CASSVRDTAYEQYF
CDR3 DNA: TGTGCCAGCAGTGTCCGGGACACGGCCTACGAGCAGTACTTC

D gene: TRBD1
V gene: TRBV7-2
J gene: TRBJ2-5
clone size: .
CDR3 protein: CASSSNFPGQIQETQYF
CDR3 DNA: TGTGCCAGCAGCTCGAACTTTCCGGGACAGATCCAAGAGACCCAGTACTTC